This T cell receptor beta chain was recovered during a study of cytomegalovirus exposure and HLA in healthy donors. Findings and caveats of the study: In a later analysis, TCR beta V- and J-gene trimming showed a link to a missense DCLRE1C variant.

Use of 60 Vbeta and 13 Jbeta primers characterized the PCR. This table comes from immunoSEQ multiplex PCR, and its TCRdb copy is limited to in-frame clones, with some not included. This sample carries approximately 140,000 clones, around 77% of them seen once, and the ten largest clones take 6.5% to 8%. This clone was observed once. Its antigen is still unknown. Trimming removed 8 bases from V and 4 bases from J, with 9 bases in between. The CDR3 contains 11 residues. Germline lookup yields CDR1 ENHRY and CDR2 SYGVKD. Source material: PBMCs. This chain connects TRBV10-3 to TRBJ2-7; tentative D call: TRBD1 (6 bases). The origin of this receptor is a woman between 35 and 50 years old in good health and CMV-seropositive. The DNA of the CDR3 is TGTGCCATCTCAGGACAGTACGAGCAGTACTTC. Protein sequence: CAISGQYEQYF.